The T cell receptor (beta chain) under discussion was sequenced for a study of shared clonotypes between healthy human individuals. Per the germline V gene, CDR1 is SGHRS and CDR2 is YFSETQ. This CDR3 is 15 amino acids long. The trim removed 0 bases at V and 2 bases at J, leaving 5 bases unmatched. The protocol was immunoSEQ multiplex PCR, while the TCRdb copy is restricted to in-frame clones and leaves out a portion. Among some 500,000 clones listed, 96% were seen once. Concerning this clone: Its antigen is unknown.

General study results and limits: Relative to memory subsets, naive subsets generally showed larger estimated richness.

The clonotype was recovered from a woman younger than 45 in good health. J is TRBJ2-7 and V is TRBV5-1, with TRBD1 matching 7 bases. Material: naive CD4+ T cells sorted from blood. The subset is: CD45RA+ positively selected. For the CDR3, the DNA is TGCGCCAGCAGCTTGGCCCTGACAGGGACCTACGAGCAGTACTTC. Amino acids: CASSLALTGTYEQYF.